This TCR beta chain was recovered during a study of response to subunit inactivated influenza vaccine. Each CDR3 protein is one row after TCRdb ran MiXCR on the RT-PCR reads. Of fewer than 600,000 distinct CDR3 sequences in the sample, less than 7.5% were seen once. This clonotype occurred many times. The germline CDR1 and CDR2 sequences are SQVTM and ANQGSEA. V was shortened by 4 bases and J by 0 bases, with 9 bases between the two germline ends. CDR3 length: 13 amino acids. The rearrangement joins TRBV29-1 to TRBJ1-1; D gene uncertain. This clonotype originated in a man aged 50 to 69 who received an inactivated influenza vaccine. The material sequenced was PBMCs from blood, taken roughly 24 months after vaccination. The CDR3 here is CSVARRLNTEAFF. CDR3 in DNA: TGCAGCGTTGCGCGACGTCTGAACACTGAAGCTTTCTTT.